This TCR beta chain was captured in a study of immune evolution from preneoplasia to lung adenocarcinoma. Study-wide points: Highest clonality occurred in KRAS-mutant, not EGFR-mutant or double wild-type, nodules. Normal lung had the highest top T cell clone frequencies. Normal lung had highest clonality; later lesions appeared denser, more diverse.

Regarding this clone: Its antigen is undetermined.

Premalignant or tumor cells were enriched by macro-dissection after pathologic assessment. Assay used: immunoSEQ multiplex PCR; TCRdb lists only in-frame clones, some missing. The data contain thousands of clones, around four fifths of them singletons. The CDR3 is 14 residues long. V was trimmed by 3 bases and J by 5 bases, leaving 10 bases between them. Germline CDR1 and CDR2: LGHNA and YNFKEQ. The chain uses TRBV4-2 and TRBJ2-2; D unresolved. Input material: FFPE invasive lung adenocarcinoma tissue. The receptor's source is a person between 65 and 79 years old with invasive lung adenocarcinoma. The chain's CDR3 is CASSQAPRTGELFF. As DNA, the CDR3 is TGTGCCAGCAGCCAGGCCCCCCGAACCGGGGAGCTGTTTTTT.